A single sample gave rise to the 14 T cell receptor beta chains below, sequenced in a study of T cell repertoires in cytomegalovirus infection. MiXCR, applied by TCRdb to the reads, yields one record per CDR3 protein. The table has about 890,000 distinct CDR3 sequences, approximately 31% seen once. These receptors lack a known antigen. Here the sequenced sample was cultured CD8+ T cells from PBMCs, taken from culture after CMV antigen stimulation. All receptors come from a human donor in good health (CMV status not recorded). Some clones in this sample may be carry-over from other donors' samples.

The chain links TRBV5-5 to TRBJ2-1; no clear D. V lost 1 base to trimming and J lost 7 bases, with 15 bases between them. CDR1 and CDR2 from the germline V gene are SGHKS and YYEKEE (reference sequence). CDR3 length: 15 residues. The CDR3 bases are TGTGCCAGCAGCTTGCGTGGAGATACAAAAAATGAGCAGTTCTTC. Its translation is CASSLRGDTKNEQFF.

In its sample, this clonotype was seen many times. The chain is built from TRBV4-1 and TRBJ2-1; D unclear. CDR1 and CDR2 from the germline V gene are MGHRA and YSYEKL. The CDR3 contains 13 residues. Trimming removed 1 base at V and 7 bases at J, with 8 bases between. DNA for the CDR3: TGCGCCAGCAGCCAAGGATTAGGAAATGAGCAGTTCTTC. Protein: CASSQGLGNEQFF.

This clonotype was seen more than once but under ten times. This chain joins TRBV7-9 and TRBJ2-1; 11 bases are a match to TRBD1. The CDR3 consists of 15 residues. The V gene's germline CDR1 is SEHNR and CDR2 FQNEAQ (reference sequence). Losses at the gene ends were 3 bases for V and 5 bases for J; bases not matched to a gene: 3. CDR3 sequence (DNA): TGTGCCAGCAGCTTGGGACAGGGGGTGGACAATGAGCAGTTCTTC. Residues: CASSLGQGVDNEQFF. Looking up the rest from reference TRBV7-9 and TRBJ2-1 gives the full variable domain: DTGVSQNPRHKITKRGQNVTFRCDPISEHNRLYWYRQTLGQGPEFLTYFQNEAQLEKSRLLSDRFSAERPKGSFSTLEIQRTEQGDSAMYLCASSLGQGVDNEQFFGPGTRLTVL.

This clonotype was observed a handful of times. The chain is built from TRBV7-8 and TRBJ2-3; 9 bases map to TRBD1. The ends lost 9 bases at V and 4 bases at J; junction bases unmatched: 8. Per the germline V gene, CDR1 is SGHVS and CDR2 is FQNEAQ. The length of the CDR3 is 14 residues. CDR3 sequence reads: CASVGQGMADTQYF. The CDR3 DNA sequence: TGTGCCAGTGTGGGACAGGGCATGGCAGATACGCAGTATTTT. Supplemented by reference TRBV7-8 and TRBJ2-3, the full variable domain reads GAGVSQSPRYKVAKRGQDVALRCDPISGHVSLFWYQQALGQGPEFLTYFQNEAQLDKSGLPSDRFFAERPEGSVSTLKIQRTQQEDSAVYLCASVGQGMADTQYFGPGTRLTVL.

This clonotype was detected once. A much larger clone sits a single nucleotide away, making a read error possible. The rearrangement links TRBV7-2 to TRBJ1-1; tentative D call: TRBD1 (5 bases). Trimming cost V 1 base and J 6 bases, with 12 bases left between them. The CDR3 is 14 amino acids. Germline CDR1 reads SGHTA; CDR2 reads FQGNSA. The CDR3 DNA is TGTGCCAGCAGCTTAGTAGGGTCAGGGTCTGAAGCTTTCTTT. Translating gives CASSLVGSGSEAFF.

CDR3 bases: TGCGCCAGCAGCCAAGTCGGGAGCTCCTACAATGAGCAGTTCTTC. Amino acid sequence: CASSQVGSSYNEQFF. The chain couples TRBV4-1 to TRBJ2-1; D is possibly TRBD2 (6 bases). Trimming took 1 base from V and 0 from J, leaving 7 bases between them. The CDR3 is made up of 15 amino acids. The germline V gene has CDR1 MGHRA and CDR2 YSYEKL.

This clonotype was observed a few times. This sequence joins TRBV7-9 and TRBJ2-5; D is perhaps TRBD1 or TRBD2 (5 bases each). V was cut by 5 bases and J by 5 bases, with 15 bases left in between. CDR1 is SEHNR and CDR2 is FQNEAQ in the germline V gene (reference sequence). This CDR3 comprises 14 residues. This chain's CDR3 is CASSTGPYWETQYF. The CDR3 DNA follows: TGTGCCAGCAGCACGGGGCCCTATTGGGAGACCCAGTACTTC.

CDR3: CARGRGGSTDTQYF. Here the CDR3 DNA reads TGTGCCAGAGGACGGGGGGGAAGCACAGATACGCAGTATTTT. This chain links TRBV6-1 with TRBJ2-3, with TRBD2 identical over 8 bases. CDR3 length equals 14 residues. Germline V gene lookup returns CDR1 MNHNS and CDR2 SASEGT. V lost 9 bases to trimming and J lost 0 bases; unmatched junction nucleotides: 5.

The count of this clonotype is one. This chain joins TRBV19 and TRBJ1-2, with a possible D match to TRBD1 (5 bases). Trimming shortened V by 7 bases and J by 1 base, and 13 bases separated the two germline ends. CDR1 LNHDA and CDR2 SQIVND come from the germline V gene (reference sequence). The CDR3 has 14 residues. CDR3 DNA sequence: TGTGCCAGTACCCCCGGGACGGGTAACTATGGCTACACCTTC. Protein sequence: CASTPGTGNYGYTF.

J is TRBJ2-6 and V is TRBV4-1, with D maybe TRBD2 (6 bases). The CDR3 is 16 amino acids. Germline lookup yields CDR1 MGHRA and CDR2 YSYEKL. V lost 4 bases to trimming and J lost 0 bases, with 10 bases between them. This chain's CDR3 is CASSPSSGSGANVLTF. The CDR3 DNA follows: TGCGCCAGCAGCCCTAGTAGCGGCTCTGGGGCCAACGTCCTGACTTTC.

There are a few counts of this clonotype. This chain links TRBV5-1 with TRBJ2-1, with D possibly matching TRBD2 (6 bases). Between the trimmed V and J ends, which lost 1 base and 8 bases, there was a span of 10 bases. This CDR3 is 13 amino acids long. Germline V gives CDR1 SGHRS, CDR2 YFSETQ. The DNA of the CDR3 is TGCGCCAGCAGCTTGCATCTAGCGTATGAGCAGTTCTTC. It is translated as CASSLHLAYEQFF.

This clonotype was picked up a small number of times. The V call is TRBV28, the J call TRBJ2-3, with 9 bases matching TRBD2. The CDR3 extends over 14 amino acids. CDR1 MDHEN and CDR2 SYDVKM come from the germline V gene. The junction had 4 bases not matched to a gene; V was cut back by 7 bases and J by 2 bases. The CDR3 nucleotides read TGTGCCAGCACCCAGCGGGGGGTCACAGATACGCAGTATTTT. Amino acid sequence: CASTQRGVTDTQYF.

There are a few counts of this clonotype. CDR3 DNA: TGTGCCACCAGTGATTCCCTCCAAGAGACCCAGTACTTC. Residues: CATSDSLQETQYF. The chain joins TRBV24-1 to TRBJ2-5; no firm D call. The CDR3 has 13 residues. Trimming took off 2 bases at V and 1 base at J, with 4 bases between the two ends. Germline assignment: CDR1 KGHDR and CDR2 SFDVKD.

The V and J genes are TRBV29-1 and TRBJ2-7; 10 nucleotides match TRBD1. This CDR3 is 12 amino acids long. Looked up from germline, CDR1 is SQVTM and CDR2 is ANQGSEA. Losses at the gene ends were 6 bases for V and 4 bases for J; bases not matched to a gene: 3. The CDR3 spells CSVTGQGYEQYF. CDR3 coding DNA: TGCAGCGTAACGGGACAGGGGTACGAGCAGTACTTC.